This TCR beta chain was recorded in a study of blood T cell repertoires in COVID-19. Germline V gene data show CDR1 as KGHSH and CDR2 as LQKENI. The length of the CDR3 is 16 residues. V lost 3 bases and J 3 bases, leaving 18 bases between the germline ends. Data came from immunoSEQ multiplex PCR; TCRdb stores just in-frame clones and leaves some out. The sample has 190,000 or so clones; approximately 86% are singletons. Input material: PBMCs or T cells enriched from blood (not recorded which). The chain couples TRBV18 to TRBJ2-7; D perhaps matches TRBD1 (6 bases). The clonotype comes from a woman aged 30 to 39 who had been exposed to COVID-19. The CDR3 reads CASSPYRDNSLYEQYF. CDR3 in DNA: TGTGCCAGCTCACCGTACCGGGACAACTCCCTCTACGAGCAGTACTTC.